This paragraph reports one TCR beta chain. Study processing details: Estimation of nucleated cell counts relied on the amplification of reference gene primers. Using immunoSEQ multiplex PCR, the repertoire was profiled, and TCRdb retains in-frame clones only, with some absent. Clonal size and the V and J genes are those of that table, whereas D and trimming came from the DNA. The sample yields about 240,000 clones, 80% to 85% seen once. Looked up from germline, CDR1 is MDHEN and CDR2 is SYDVKM. Deletions cut 1 base from V and 1 base from J, with 14 bases between. The CDR3 is made up of 17 amino acids. These data are taken from a study of blood T cell repertoires in COVID-19. Study summary: Material from acute and convalescent COVID-19 was sourced from the United States, Italy and Spain.

In Seattle, patients joined the study during active infection and were tracked longitudinally. The receptor was isolated from an elderly woman with COVID-19, enrolled during active disease. The sequencing sample was made of peripheral blood. This chain connects TRBV28 to TRBJ1-5, with D possibly matching TRBD1 (5 bases). The DNA of the CDR3 is TGTGCCAGCAGTTTATTCTCATGGGGCCGGAGCAATCAGCCCCAGCATTTT. This encodes CASSLFSWGRSNQPQHF.